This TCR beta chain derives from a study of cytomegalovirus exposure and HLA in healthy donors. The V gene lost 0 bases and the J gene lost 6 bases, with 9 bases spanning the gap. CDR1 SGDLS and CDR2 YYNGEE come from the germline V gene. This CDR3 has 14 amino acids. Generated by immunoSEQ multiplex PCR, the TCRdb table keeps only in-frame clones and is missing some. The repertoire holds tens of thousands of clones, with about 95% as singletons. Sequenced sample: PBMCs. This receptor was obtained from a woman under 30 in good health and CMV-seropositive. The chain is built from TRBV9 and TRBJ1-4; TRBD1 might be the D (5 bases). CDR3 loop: CASSVAGSDEKLFF. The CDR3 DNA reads TGTGCCAGCAGCGTAGCAGGGTCGGATGAAAAACTGTTTTTT.